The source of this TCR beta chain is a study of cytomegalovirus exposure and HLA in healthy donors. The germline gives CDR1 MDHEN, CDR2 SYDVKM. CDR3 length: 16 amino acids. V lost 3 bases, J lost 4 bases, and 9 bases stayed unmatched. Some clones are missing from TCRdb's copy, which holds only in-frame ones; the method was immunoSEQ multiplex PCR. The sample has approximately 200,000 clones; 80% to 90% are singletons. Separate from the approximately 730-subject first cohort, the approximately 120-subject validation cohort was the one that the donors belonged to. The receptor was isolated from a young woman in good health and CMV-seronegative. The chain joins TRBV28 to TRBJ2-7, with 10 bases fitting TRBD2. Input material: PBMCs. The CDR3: CASSLPSTSGKYEQYF. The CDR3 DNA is TGTGCCAGCAGTTTGCCCTCCACTAGCGGGAAGTACGAGCAGTACTTC.